Sequencing of this TCR beta chain was carried out in a study of cytomegalovirus exposure and HLA in healthy donors. Trimming cost V 0 bases and J 4 bases; bases outside gene matches: 8. Germline V gives CDR1 GTSNPN, CDR2 SVGIG (reference sequence). This CDR3 comprises 15 residues. This clone occurred a few times. Researchers ran the PCR with 60 Vbeta and 13 Jbeta primers. The data were produced by immunoSEQ multiplex PCR, yet TCRdb's version contains in-frame clones alone and is incomplete. This sample has roughly 150,000 clones; about 8.9% occur once, and the top ten carry 1.8%. The clonotype comes from a man over 45 in good health and CMV-seronegative. The chain joins TRBV30 to TRBJ1-1; 7 nucleotides align to TRBD1. The sequencing input was PBMCs. This chain's CDR3 is CAWSVPGQGVTEAFF. Written as DNA, the CDR3 is TGTGCCTGGAGTGTACCGGGGCAGGGGGTCACTGAAGCTTTCTTT.